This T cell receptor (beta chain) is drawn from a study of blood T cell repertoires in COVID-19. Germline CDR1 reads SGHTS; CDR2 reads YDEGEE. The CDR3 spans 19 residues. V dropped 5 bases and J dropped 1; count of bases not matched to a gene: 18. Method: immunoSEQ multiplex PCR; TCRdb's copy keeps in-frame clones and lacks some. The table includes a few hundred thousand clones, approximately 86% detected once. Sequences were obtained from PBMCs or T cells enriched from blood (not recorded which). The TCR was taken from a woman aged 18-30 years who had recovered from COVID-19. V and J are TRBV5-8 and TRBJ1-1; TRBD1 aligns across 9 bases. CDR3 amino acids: CASRFVPGQGPGGNTEAFF. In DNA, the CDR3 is TGTGCCAGCAGATTTGTCCCGGGACAGGGCCCGGGCGGGAACACTGAAGCTTTCTTT. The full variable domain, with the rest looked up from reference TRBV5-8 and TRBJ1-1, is EAGVTQSPTHLIKTRGQQATLRCSPISGHTSVYWYQQALGLGLQFLLWYDEGEERNRGNFPPRFSGRQFPNYSSELNVNALELEDSALYLCASRFVPGQGPGGNTEAFFGQGTRLTVV.